This TCR beta chain is from a study of cytomegalovirus exposure and HLA in healthy donors. The germline V gene encodes CDR1 MNHEY and CDR2 SVGAGI. V dropped 6 bases and J dropped 7 bases, with 6 bases sitting between them. The CDR3 runs to 11 residues. PCR employed 60 Vbeta and 13 Jbeta primers. Measured with immunoSEQ multiplex PCR; TCRdb has only the in-frame clones, and not every one. The sample is made up of more than 35,000 clones, and the top ten hold approximately 1.4% of it. The receptor's source is a man aged 30 to 45 in good health and CMV-seronegative. The specimen was PBMCs. The J gene is TRBJ2-2, the V gene TRBV6-5, with D possibly TRBD2 on 6 matching bases. The CDR3 protein is CASRGLGELFF. CDR3 coding DNA: TGTGCCAGCAGGGGACTCGGGGAGCTGTTTTTT.